This T cell receptor beta chain stems from a study of cytomegalovirus exposure and HLA in healthy donors. Study information: The use of the same platform for the 95 to 150 validation repertoires and the approximately 730 first-cohort repertoires was reported by a later analysis.

This CDR3 has 11 residues. The V and J ends lost 4 bases and 0 bases respectively, with 3 bases between them. Germline loops: CDR1 SQVTM, CDR2 ANQGSEA. Broader study findings: Most TCR sequences showed up rarely, but some public TCRs showed up in many donors. The finding came from a later analysis; first-cohort TCR clusters tended to co-occur in the roughly 110 validation repertoires.

In regard to this clone: As yet, its antigen is unknown.

TCRdb keeps only in-frame clones here, not all; method: immunoSEQ multiplex PCR. This table has 250,000 to 400,000 clones, roughly 87% appearing once. This chain connects TRBV29-1 to TRBJ1-1; D is undetermined. The specimen was PBMCs. This receptor was identified in a woman aged 25 to 39 in good health and CMV-seropositive. CDR3 sequence: CSVALNTEAFF. Here the CDR3 DNA reads TGCAGCGTTGCCCTGAACACTGAAGCTTTCTTT.